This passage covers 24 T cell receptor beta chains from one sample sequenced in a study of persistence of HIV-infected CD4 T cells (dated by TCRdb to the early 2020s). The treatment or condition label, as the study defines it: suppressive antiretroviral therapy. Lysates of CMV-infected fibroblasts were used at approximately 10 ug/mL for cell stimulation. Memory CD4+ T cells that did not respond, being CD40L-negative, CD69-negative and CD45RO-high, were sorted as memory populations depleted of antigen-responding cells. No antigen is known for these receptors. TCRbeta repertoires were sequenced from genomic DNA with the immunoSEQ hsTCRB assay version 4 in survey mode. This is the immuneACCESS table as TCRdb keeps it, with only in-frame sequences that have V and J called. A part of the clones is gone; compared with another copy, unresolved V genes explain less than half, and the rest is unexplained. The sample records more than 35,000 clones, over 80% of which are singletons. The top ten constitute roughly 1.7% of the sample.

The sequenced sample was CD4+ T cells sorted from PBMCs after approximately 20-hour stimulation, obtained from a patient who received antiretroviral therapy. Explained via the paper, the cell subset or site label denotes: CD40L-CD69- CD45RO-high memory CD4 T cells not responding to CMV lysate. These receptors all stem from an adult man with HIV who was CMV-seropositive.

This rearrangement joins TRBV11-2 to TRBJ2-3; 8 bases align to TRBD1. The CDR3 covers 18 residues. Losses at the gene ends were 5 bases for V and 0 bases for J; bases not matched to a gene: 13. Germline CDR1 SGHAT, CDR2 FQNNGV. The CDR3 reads CASSPGWDRRSSTDTQYF. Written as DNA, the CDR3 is TGTGCCAGCAGCCCAGGGTGGGACAGGAGATCTAGCACAGATACGCAGTATTTT.

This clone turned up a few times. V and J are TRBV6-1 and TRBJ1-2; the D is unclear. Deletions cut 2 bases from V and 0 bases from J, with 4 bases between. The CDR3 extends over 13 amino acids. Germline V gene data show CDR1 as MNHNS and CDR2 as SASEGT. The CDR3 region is CASSERPNYGYTF. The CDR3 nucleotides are TGTGCCAGCAGTGAAAGGCCTAACTATGGCTACACCTTC.

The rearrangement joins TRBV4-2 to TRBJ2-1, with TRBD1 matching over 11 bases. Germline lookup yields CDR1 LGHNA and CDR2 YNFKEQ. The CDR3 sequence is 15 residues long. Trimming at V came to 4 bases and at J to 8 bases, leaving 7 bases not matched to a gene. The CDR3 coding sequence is TGTGCCAGCAGCCCTGGACAGGGGGCGCTTGATGAGCAGTTCTTC. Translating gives CASSPGQGALDEQFF.

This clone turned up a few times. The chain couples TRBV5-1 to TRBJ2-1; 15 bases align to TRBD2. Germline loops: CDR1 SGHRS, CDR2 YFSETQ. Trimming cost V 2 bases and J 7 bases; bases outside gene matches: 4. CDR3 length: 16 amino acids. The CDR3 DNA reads TGCGCCAGCAGCTTCGGACTAGCGGGGGGGCTTAATGAGCAGTTCTTC. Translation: CASSFGLAGGLNEQFF.

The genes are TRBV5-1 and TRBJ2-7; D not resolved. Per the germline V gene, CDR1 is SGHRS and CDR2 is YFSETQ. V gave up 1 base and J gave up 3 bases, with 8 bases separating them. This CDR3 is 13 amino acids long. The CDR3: CASSLNIRYEQYF. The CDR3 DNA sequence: TGCGCCAGCAGCTTGAACATCCGCTACGAGCAGTACTTC.

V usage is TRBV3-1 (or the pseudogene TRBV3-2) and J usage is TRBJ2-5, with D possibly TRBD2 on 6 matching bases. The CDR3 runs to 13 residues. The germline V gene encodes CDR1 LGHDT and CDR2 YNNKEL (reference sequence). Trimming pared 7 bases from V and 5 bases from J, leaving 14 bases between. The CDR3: CASNLDREETQYF. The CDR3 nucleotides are TGTGCCAGCAACTTAGACCGGGAGGAGACCCAGTACTTC.

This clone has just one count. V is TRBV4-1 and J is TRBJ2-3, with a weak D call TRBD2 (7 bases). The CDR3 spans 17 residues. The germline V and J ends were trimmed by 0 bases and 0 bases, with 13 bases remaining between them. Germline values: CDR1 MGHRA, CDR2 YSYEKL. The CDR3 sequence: CASSQDGGGSSTDTQYF. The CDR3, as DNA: TGCGCCAGCAGCCAAGATGGGGGCGGGAGTAGCACAGATACGCAGTATTTT.

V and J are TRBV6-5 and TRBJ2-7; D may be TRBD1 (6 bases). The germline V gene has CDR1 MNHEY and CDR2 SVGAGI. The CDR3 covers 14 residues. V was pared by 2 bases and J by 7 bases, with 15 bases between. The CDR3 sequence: CASSYEQGRREQYF. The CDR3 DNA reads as TGTGCCAGCAGTTACGAACAGGGACGTAGGGAGCAGTACTTC.

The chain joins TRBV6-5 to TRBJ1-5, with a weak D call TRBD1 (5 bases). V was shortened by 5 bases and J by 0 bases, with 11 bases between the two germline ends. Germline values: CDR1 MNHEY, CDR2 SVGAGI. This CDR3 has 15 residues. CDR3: CASSIGTLSNQPQHF. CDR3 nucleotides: TGTGCCAGCAGTATCGGGACTCTTAGCAATCAGCCCCAGCATTTT.

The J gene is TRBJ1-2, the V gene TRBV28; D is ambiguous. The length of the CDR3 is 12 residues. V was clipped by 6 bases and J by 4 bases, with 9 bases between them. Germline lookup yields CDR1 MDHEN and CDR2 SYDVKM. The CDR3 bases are TGTGCCAGCAGCCCGGTGGGCTATGGCTACACCTTC. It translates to CASSPVGYGYTF.

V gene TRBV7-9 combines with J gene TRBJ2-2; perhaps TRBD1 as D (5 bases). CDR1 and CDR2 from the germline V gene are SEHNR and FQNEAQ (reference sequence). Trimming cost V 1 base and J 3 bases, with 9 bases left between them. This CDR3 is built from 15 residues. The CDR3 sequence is CASSLGTPYTGELFF. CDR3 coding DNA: TGTGCCAGCAGCTTAGGGACACCCTACACCGGGGAGCTGTTTTTT.

CDR3 in DNA: TGTGCCAGCAGCCCTCGCCCTTTGGACAGCACTGGGGCCAACGTCCTGACTTTC. Protein sequence: CASSPRPLDSTGANVLTF. The V gene is TRBV11-2, the J gene TRBJ2-6; possibly TRBD1 for D (6 bases). The CDR3 runs to 18 residues. Trimming removed 5 bases at V and 2 bases at J, with 19 bases between. Germline CDR1 SGHAT, CDR2 FQNNGV.

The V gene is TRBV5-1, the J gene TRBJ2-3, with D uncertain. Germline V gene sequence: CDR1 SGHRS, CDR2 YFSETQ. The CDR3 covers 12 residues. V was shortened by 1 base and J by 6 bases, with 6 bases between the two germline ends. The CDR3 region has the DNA TGCGCCAGCAGCTTGACTTCGGATACGCAGTATTTT. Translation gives CASSLTSDTQYF.

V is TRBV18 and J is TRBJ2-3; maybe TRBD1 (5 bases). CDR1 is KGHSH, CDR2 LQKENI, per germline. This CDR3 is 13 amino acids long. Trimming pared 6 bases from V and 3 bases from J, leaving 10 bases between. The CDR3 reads CASSQGQTDTQYF. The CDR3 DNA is TGTGCCAGCTCCCAGGGTCAGACAGATACGCAGTATTTT.

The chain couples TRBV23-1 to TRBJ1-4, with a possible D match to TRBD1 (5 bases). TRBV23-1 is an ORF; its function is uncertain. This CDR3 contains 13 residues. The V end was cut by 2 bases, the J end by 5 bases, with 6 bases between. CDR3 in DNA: TGCGCCAGCAGTCAAGAGGGGAATGAAAAACTGTTTTTT. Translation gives CASSQEGNEKLFF.

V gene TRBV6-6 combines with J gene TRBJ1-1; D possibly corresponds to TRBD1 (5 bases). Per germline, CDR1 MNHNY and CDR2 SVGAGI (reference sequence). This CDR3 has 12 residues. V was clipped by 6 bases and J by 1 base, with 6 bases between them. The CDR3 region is CASRTENTEAFF. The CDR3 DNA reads TGTGCCAGCAGGACAGAGAACACTGAAGCTTTCTTT.

The CDR3 DNA follows: TGTGCCAGCAGCCAAGGGTCGGGTAGCACCGGGGAGCTGTTTTTT. It codes for CASSQGSGSTGELFF. This sequence joins TRBV4-2 and TRBJ2-2; D is unclear. CDR3 length: 15 amino acids. Germline CDR1 reads LGHNA; CDR2 reads YNFKEQ. The ends were cut back, 1 base at V and 4 bases at J, with 10 bases in the middle.

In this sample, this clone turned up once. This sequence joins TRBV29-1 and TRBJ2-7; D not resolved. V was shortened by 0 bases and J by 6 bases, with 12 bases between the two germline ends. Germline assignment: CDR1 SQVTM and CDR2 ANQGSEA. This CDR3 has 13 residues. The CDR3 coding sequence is TGCAGCGTTGAAGATACTCTCCGCCCCGAGCAGTACTTC. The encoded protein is CSVEDTLRPEQYF.

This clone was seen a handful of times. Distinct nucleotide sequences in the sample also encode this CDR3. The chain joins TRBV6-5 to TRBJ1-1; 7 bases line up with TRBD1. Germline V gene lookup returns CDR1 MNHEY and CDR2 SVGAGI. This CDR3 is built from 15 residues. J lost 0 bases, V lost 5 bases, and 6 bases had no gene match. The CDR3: CASSQRQGMNTEAFF. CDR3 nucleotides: TGTGCCAGCAGTCAACGACAGGGAATGAACACTGAAGCTTTCTTT.

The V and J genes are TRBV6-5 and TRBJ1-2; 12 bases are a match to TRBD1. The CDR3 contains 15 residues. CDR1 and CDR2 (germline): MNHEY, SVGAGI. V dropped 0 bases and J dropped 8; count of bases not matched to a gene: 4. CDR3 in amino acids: CASSYSGTGGRGYTF. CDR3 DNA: TGTGCCAGCAGTTACTCCGGGACAGGGGGCAGAGGCTACACCTTC.

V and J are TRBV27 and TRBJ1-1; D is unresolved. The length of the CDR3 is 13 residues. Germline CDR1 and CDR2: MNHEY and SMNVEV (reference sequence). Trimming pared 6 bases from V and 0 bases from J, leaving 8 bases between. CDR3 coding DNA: TGTGCCAGCAGGGCCCGGGTGAACACTGAAGCTTTCTTT. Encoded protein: CASRARVNTEAFF.

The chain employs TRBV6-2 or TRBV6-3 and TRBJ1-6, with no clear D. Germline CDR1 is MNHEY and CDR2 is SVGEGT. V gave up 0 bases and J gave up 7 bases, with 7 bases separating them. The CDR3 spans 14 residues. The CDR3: CASSYSPGNSPLHF. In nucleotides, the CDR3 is TGTGCCAGCAGTTACTCGCCGGGGAATTCACCCCTCCACTTT.

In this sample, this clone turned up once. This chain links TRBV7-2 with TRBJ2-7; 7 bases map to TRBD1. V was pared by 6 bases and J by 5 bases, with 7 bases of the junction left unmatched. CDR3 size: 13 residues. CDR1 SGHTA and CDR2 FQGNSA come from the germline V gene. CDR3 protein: CASSHVTGDEQYF. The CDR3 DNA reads TGTGCCAGCAGTCACGTTACAGGGGACGAGCAGTACTTC.

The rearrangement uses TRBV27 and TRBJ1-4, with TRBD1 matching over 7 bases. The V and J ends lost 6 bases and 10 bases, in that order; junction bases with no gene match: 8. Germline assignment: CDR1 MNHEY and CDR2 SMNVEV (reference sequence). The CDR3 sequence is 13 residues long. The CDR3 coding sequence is TGTGCCAGCAGCCCACAGGGGAGGGGAAAACTGTTTTTT. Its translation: CASSPQGRGKLFF.